This T cell receptor (beta chain) derives from a study of T cell responses to AZD1222 COVID-19 vaccine. Sequencing used immunoSEQ multiplex PCR; TCRdb keeps in-frame clones, though not all of them. Of about 89,000 clones listed, just over 85% are singletons. There are 16 residues in the CDR3. CDR1 and CDR2 (germline): SGHRS, YFSETQ. With 1 base removed from V and 4 bases from J, the gap between germline ends came to 14 bases. With respect to this clone: Its antigen is undetermined.

Study observations and caveats: Donors in the cohort were predominantly white British and more often female, and clonal diversity was possibly underestimated. Repertoire sampling was restricted to post-peak T cell response timepoints. Spike-spanning, vaccine-associated CD4 TCRs were dominant at 160-218 and 743-854.

The chain couples TRBV5-1 to TRBJ2-2; possibly TRBD2 for D (5 bases). The specimen was peripheral blood, collected 28 days after the second AZD1222 dose. The TCR comes from an adult who received the AZD1222 COVID-19 vaccine. The CDR3 sequence: CASSLYPGMGTGELFF. DNA for the CDR3: TGCGCCAGCAGCTTGTACCCGGGGATGGGCACCGGGGAGCTGTTTTTT.